This is a list of T cell receptor beta chains from one sample in a study of T cells in Graves' hyperthyroidism and ophthalmopathy. One entry per CDR3 protein, called by TCRdb with MiXCR from the multiplex PCR reads. The sample yields some 690,000 distinct CDR3 sequences, 17% seen once. Sequencing input: blood. These receptors were obtained from a man aged 45 to 65 with Graves' hyperthyroidism. CDR3s include the opening cysteine and the closing phenylalanine or tryptophan. A D gene is named only where the DNA matches it firmly. Rows give clone size only sometimes, using once, few, many, or a class for an expanded clone.

clone size: few; D gene: .; J gene: TRBJ1-6; V gene: TRBV20-1; CDR3 protein: CSALHGGLNNSPLHF; CDR3 DNA: TGCAGTGCCCTCCACGGGGGCCTGAATAATTCACCCCTCCACTTT
clone size: many; D gene: TRBD2; J gene: TRBJ2-7; V gene: TRBV3-1; CDR3 protein: CASSQGSGSREQYF; CDR3 DNA: TGTGCCAGCAGCCAAGGAAGCGGGAGCCGCGAGCAGTACTTC
clone size: .; D gene: TRBD2; J gene: TRBJ2-1; V gene: TRBV29-1; CDR3 protein: CSVAQAGLNEQFF; CDR3 DNA: TGCAGCGTTGCCCAAGCGGGGCTCAATGAGCAGTTCTTC
clone size: few; D gene: .; J gene: TRBJ2-2; V gene: TRBV9; CDR3 protein: CASSGPFGRPGELFF; CDR3 DNA: TGTGCCAGCAGCGGACCATTTGGGAGGCCCGGGGAGCTGTTTTTT
clone size: many; D gene: .; J gene: TRBJ1-1; V gene: TRBV12-3/TRBV12-4; CDR3 protein: CASSLGSAANTEAFF; CDR3 DNA: TGTGCCAGCAGTTTAGGATCGGCAGCGAACACTGAAGCTTTCTTT
clone size: .; D gene: TRBD1; J gene: TRBJ2-4; V gene: TRBV18; CDR3 protein: CASSRDRDLAKNIQYF; CDR3 DNA: TGTGCCAGCTCAAGAGACAGGGACCTAGCCAAAAACATTCAGTACTTC
clone size: .; D gene: .; J gene: TRBJ2-3; V gene: TRBV6-1; CDR3 protein: CASWSDTQYF; CDR3 DNA: TGTGCCAGCTGGTCTGATACGCAGTATTTT
clone size: many; D gene: .; J gene: TRBJ1-1; V gene: TRBV29-1; CDR3 protein: CSVGRGAVRGTEAFF; CDR3 DNA: TGCAGCGTGGGGCGGGGGGCAGTGAGGGGGACTGAAGCTTTCTTT
clone size: .; D gene: TRBD2; J gene: TRBJ2-7; V gene: TRBV7-2; CDR3 protein: CASSPGTSGRDLHEQYF; CDR3 DNA: TGTGCCAGCAGCCCTGGGACTAGCGGGAGGGACCTGCACGAGCAGTACTTC
clone size: many; D gene: TRBD1; J gene: TRBJ2-3; V gene: TRBV2; CDR3 protein: CASSPDRGIDTQYF; CDR3 DNA: TGTGCCAGCAGCCCGGACAGGGGGATAGATACGCAGTATTTT
clone size: .; D gene: TRBD1; J gene: TRBJ1-5; V gene: TRBV3-1; CDR3 protein: CASSLTGLDSNQPQHF; CDR3 DNA: TGTGCCAGCAGCCTGACAGGGCTAGACAGCAATCAGCCCCAGCATTTT
clone size: many; D gene: .; J gene: TRBJ1-6; V gene: TRBV4-3; CDR3 protein: CASSQVAGTGSPLHF; CDR3 DNA: TGCGCCAGCAGCCAAGTTGCGGGGACCGGATCACCCCTCCACTTT
clone size: many; D gene: .; J gene: TRBJ2-3; V gene: TRBV28; CDR3 protein: CASSLSPADTQYF; CDR3 DNA: TGTGCCAGCAGTTTAAGCCCCGCGGATACGCAGTATTTT
clone size: .; D gene: .; J gene: TRBJ2-1; V gene: TRBV24-1; CDR3 protein: CATSKGGQPNEQFF; CDR3 DNA: TGTGCCACCAGTAAGGGGGGACAGCCCAATGAGCAGTTCTTC
clone size: .; D gene: .; J gene: TRBJ1-5; V gene: TRBV5-5; CDR3 protein: CASSLGAAAQWRNQPQHF; CDR3 DNA: TGTGCCAGCAGCTTGGGGGCGGCGGCGCAATGGCGCAATCAGCCCCAGCATTTT
clone size: .; D gene: .; J gene: TRBJ1-6; V gene: TRBV20-1; CDR3 protein: CSARGIREGWSYNSPLHF; CDR3 DNA: TGCAGTGCTAGAGGAATTCGGGAGGGGTGGTCCTATAATTCACCCCTCCACTTT
clone size: few; D gene: .; J gene: TRBJ2-1; V gene: TRBV7-2; CDR3 protein: CASSSAPQGATLYNEQFF; CDR3 DNA: TGTGCCAGCAGCTCAGCCCCCCAAGGAGCCACATTATACAATGAGCAGTTCTTC
clone size: many; D gene: .; J gene: TRBJ1-5; V gene: TRBV6-1; CDR3 protein: CASSYGEEGQPQHF; CDR3 DNA: TGTGCCAGCAGTTACGGGGAGGAAGGTCAGCCCCAGCATTTT
clone size: once; D gene: .; J gene: TRBJ2-1; V gene: TRBV5-6; CDR3 protein: CASSRKAAPYNEQFF; CDR3 DNA: TGTGCCAGCAGCCGAAAAGCGGCCCCCTACAATGAGCAGTTCTTC
clone size: many; D gene: .; J gene: TRBJ2-1; V gene: TRBV27; CDR3 protein: CARGGGAHQSSYNEQFF; CDR3 DNA: TGTGCCAGGGGAGGAGGGGCGCACCAAAGCTCCTACAATGAGCAGTTCTTC
clone size: many; D gene: .; J gene: TRBJ1-1; V gene: TRBV6-2/TRBV6-3; CDR3 protein: CASSLQSLGISNTEAFF; CDR3 DNA: TGTGCCAGCAGTTTACAAAGCCTGGGTATATCGAACACTGAAGCTTTCTTT
clone size: .; D gene: .; J gene: TRBJ1-4; V gene: TRBV12-3/TRBV12-4; CDR3 protein: CASSLTGVLNEKLFF; CDR3 DNA: TGTGCCAGCAGTTTAACCGGGGTTCTTAATGAAAAACTGTTTTTT
clone size: .; D gene: .; J gene: TRBJ2-7; V gene: TRBV7-8; CDR3 protein: CASSLDPGVYEQYF; CDR3 DNA: TGTGCCAGCAGCCTGGACCCTGGTGTCTACGAGCAGTACTTC
clone size: .; D gene: .; J gene: TRBJ2-7; V gene: TRBV9; CDR3 protein: CASSVGDGTYEQYF; CDR3 DNA: TGTGCCAGCAGCGTGGGGGACGGAACCTACGAGCAGTACTTC
clone size: .; D gene: TRBD2; J gene: TRBJ2-7; V gene: TRBV5-4; CDR3 protein: CASSLGGSEYEQYF; CDR3 DNA: TGTGCCAGCAGCTTAGGCGGGAGTGAATACGAGCAGTACTTC
clone size: .; D gene: TRBD1; J gene: TRBJ1-5; V gene: TRBV20-1; CDR3 protein: CSARGLDRPRSDQPQHF; CDR3 DNA: TGCAGTGCTAGAGGATTGGACAGGCCGAGATCCGATCAGCCCCAGCATTTT
clone size: many; D gene: .; J gene: TRBJ1-5; V gene: TRBV28; CDR3 protein: CASSSDISGGSNQPQHF; CDR3 DNA: TGTGCCAGCAGTTCCGACATCAGTGGGGGTAGCAATCAGCCCCAGCATTTT
clone size: many; D gene: .; J gene: TRBJ2-5; V gene: TRBV7-2; CDR3 protein: CASSLGRVVLTQETQYF; CDR3 DNA: TGTGCCAGCAGCTTAGGTCGGGTTGTCCTGACCCAAGAGACCCAGTACTTC
clone size: many; D gene: .; J gene: TRBJ2-3; V gene: TRBV18; CDR3 protein: CASSPRLGDTQYF; CDR3 DNA: TGTGCCAGCTCACCTCGATTGGGGGATACGCAGTATTTT
clone size: once; D gene: .; J gene: TRBJ1-3; V gene: TRBV9; CDR3 protein: CASTQGGAIFGNTIYF; CDR3 DNA: TGTGCCAGCACTCAGGGAGGGGCCATCTTTGGAAACACCATATATTTT
clone size: few; D gene: .; J gene: TRBJ1-5; V gene: TRBV28; CDR3 protein: CASSLAPHRFSNQPQHF; CDR3 DNA: TGTGCCAGCAGTTTAGCGCCTCATCGGTTTAGCAATCAGCCCCAGCATTTT
clone size: .; D gene: TRBD2; J gene: TRBJ2-3; V gene: TRBV19; CDR3 protein: CASSIFLVAGTNTDTQYF; CDR3 DNA: TGTGCCAGTAGTATTTTCCTCGTAGCGGGAACGAACACAGATACGCAGTATTTT
clone size: many; D gene: TRBD1; J gene: TRBJ1-2; V gene: TRBV12-3/TRBV12-4; CDR3 protein: CASRPDRGLVYGYTF; CDR3 DNA: TGTGCCAGCAGGCCGGACAGGGGGCTTGTCTATGGCTACACCTTC
clone size: many; D gene: .; J gene: TRBJ2-2; V gene: TRBV19; CDR3 protein: CATHPRRVTGELFF; CDR3 DNA: TGTGCCACCCACCCTAGGAGAGTCACCGGGGAGCTGTTTTTT
clone size: .; D gene: TRBD1; J gene: TRBJ1-5; V gene: TRBV3-1; CDR3 protein: CASSQKDRGEPQHF; CDR3 DNA: TGTGCCAGCAGCCAAAAGGACAGGGGTGAGCCCCAGCATTTT
clone size: few; D gene: .; J gene: TRBJ2-2; V gene: TRBV5-6; CDR3 protein: CASSFGPGELFF; CDR3 DNA: TGTGCCAGCAGCTTTGGGCCAGGGGAGCTGTTTTTT
clone size: few; D gene: .; J gene: TRBJ2-3; V gene: TRBV11-2; CDR3 protein: CASSLGLDTDTQYF; CDR3 DNA: TGTGCCAGCAGCCTGGGACTTGACACAGATACGCAGTATTTT
clone size: many; D gene: .; J gene: TRBJ1-2; V gene: TRBV2; CDR3 protein: CASTPGGVNYGYTF; CDR3 DNA: TGTGCCAGCACCCCGGGGGGGGTTAACTATGGCTACACCTTC
clone size: many; D gene: .; J gene: TRBJ1-6; V gene: TRBV7-3; CDR3 protein: CASQKGPAYNSPLHF; CDR3 DNA: TGTGCCAGCCAGAAGGGACCGGCGTATAATTCACCCCTCCACTTT
clone size: few; D gene: .; J gene: TRBJ2-1; V gene: TRBV14; CDR3 protein: CASSQEWRSHEQFF; CDR3 DNA: TGTGCCAGCAGCCAAGAGTGGAGGTCCCATGAGCAGTTCTTC
clone size: few; D gene: .; J gene: TRBJ2-7; V gene: TRBV24-1; CDR3 protein: CATSDSPPYEQYF; CDR3 DNA: TGTGCCACCAGTGATTCCCCGCCCTACGAGCAGTACTTC
clone size: .; D gene: .; J gene: TRBJ1-2; V gene: TRBV5-1; CDR3 protein: CASSLASGAGGGYTF; CDR3 DNA: TGCGCCAGCAGCTTGGCTTCCGGGGCTGGAGGGGGCTACACCTTC
clone size: many; D gene: TRBD1; J gene: TRBJ2-7; V gene: TRBV2; CDR3 protein: CASSRDRAAEQYF; CDR3 DNA: TGTGCCTCCTCCCGGGACAGGGCGGCCGAGCAGTACTTC
clone size: .; D gene: TRBD2; J gene: TRBJ2-1; V gene: TRBV5-6; CDR3 protein: CASIKSASGYNEQFF; CDR3 DNA: TGTGCCAGCATCAAATCGGCTAGCGGCTACAATGAGCAGTTCTTC
clone size: many; D gene: .; J gene: TRBJ2-7; V gene: TRBV12-3/TRBV12-4; CDR3 protein: CASSLRRHEQYF; CDR3 DNA: TGTGCCAGCAGTTTAAGAAGACACGAGCAGTACTTC
clone size: many; D gene: .; J gene: TRBJ2-4; V gene: TRBV2; CDR3 protein: CASIGVKNIQYF; CDR3 DNA: TGTGCCAGCATTGGAGTCAAAAACATTCAGTACTTC
clone size: .; D gene: .; J gene: TRBJ1-1; V gene: TRBV7-9; CDR3 protein: CASSLLGVTEAFF; CDR3 DNA: TGTGCCAGCAGCTTACTAGGGGTGACTGAAGCTTTCTTT
clone size: many; D gene: .; J gene: TRBJ1-2; V gene: TRBV12-3/TRBV12-4; CDR3 protein: CASSAIRPYGYTF; CDR3 DNA: TGTGCCAGCAGTGCCATCCGCCCCTATGGCTACACCTTC
clone size: many; D gene: .; J gene: TRBJ2-5; V gene: TRBV28; CDR3 protein: CASSDERAQYF; CDR3 DNA: TGTGCCAGCAGCGACGAGAGGGCCCAGTACTTC
clone size: few; D gene: .; J gene: TRBJ1-1; V gene: TRBV18; CDR3 protein: CASSSGHLTEAFF; CDR3 DNA: TGTGCCAGCTCATCGGGACACCTTACTGAAGCTTTCTTT
clone size: .; D gene: TRBD2; J gene: TRBJ2-7; V gene: TRBV20-1; CDR3 protein: CSARDWGGRSYEQYF; CDR3 DNA: TGCAGTGCTAGAGATTGGGGCGGGAGAAGTTACGAGCAGTACTTC
clone size: many; D gene: .; J gene: TRBJ2-3; V gene: TRBV20-1; CDR3 protein: CSARRGIGTDTQYF; CDR3 DNA: TGCAGTGCTAGACGGGGAATCGGGACAGATACGCAGTATTTT
clone size: .; D gene: .; J gene: TRBJ2-1; V gene: TRBV10-3; CDR3 protein: CAITAFRLDNEQFF; CDR3 DNA: TGTGCCATCACGGCCTTCCGACTAGACAATGAGCAGTTCTTC
clone size: many; D gene: TRBD2; J gene: TRBJ2-7; V gene: TRBV28; CDR3 protein: CASRTSGGHTYEQYF; CDR3 DNA: TGTGCCAGCAGGACCTCGGGAGGGCACACGTACGAGCAGTACTTC
clone size: few; D gene: TRBD2; J gene: TRBJ2-7; V gene: TRBV2; CDR3 protein: CASSELTSRIYEQYF; CDR3 DNA: TGTGCCAGCAGTGAGTTGACTAGCAGGATCTACGAGCAGTACTTC
clone size: many; D gene: .; J gene: TRBJ1-1; V gene: TRBV28; CDR3 protein: CASIWGNTEAFF; CDR3 DNA: TGTGCCAGCATATGGGGGAACACTGAAGCTTTCTTT
clone size: many; D gene: .; J gene: TRBJ1-1; V gene: TRBV15; CDR3 protein: CATSMSVGGAKKAFF; CDR3 DNA: TGTGCCACCAGCATGAGTGTTGGGGGGGCGAAAAAAGCTTTCTTT